Listed below are T cell receptor beta chains from one sample, sequenced in a study of technical replicates of blood from a handful of donors. Profiling relied on immunoSEQ multiplex PCR, and the TCRdb table lists in-frame clones only, not all of them. This sample has about 88,000 clones, with approximately 95% found just once. The sequenced sample was T cells isolated from PBMCs. Receptor source: a human donor in good health. The CDR3 runs from the conserved cysteine through the conserved F or W. D genes are given only for firm matches. Size tells how often a clone was seen (once, few, many) or the class of an expanded clone, and some rows leave it out.

J: TRBJ2-7; size: NA; V: TRBV2; D: TRBD2; CDR3: CASRGGIVYEQYF; DNA: TGTGCCAGCAGGGGAGGGATCGTTTACGAGCAGTACTTC
J: TRBJ2-7; size: NA; V: TRBV27; D: TRBD1; CDR3: CASSLSRQGREQYF; DNA: TGTGCCAGCAGTTTATCGAGACAGGGGCGCGAGCAGTACTTC
J: TRBJ2-1; size: NA; V: TRBV6-1; D: TRBD2; CDR3: CASSEAGLAVDNEQFF; DNA: TGTGCCAGCAGTGAAGCCGGACTAGCTGTCGACAATGAGCAGTTCTTC
J: TRBJ1-2; size: few; V: TRBV6-1; D: NA; CDR3: CASSERTVYGYTF; DNA: TGTGCCAGCAGTGAACGGACTGTCTATGGCTACACCTTC
J: TRBJ2-7; size: NA; V: TRBV15; D: NA; CDR3: CASSSDGYEQYF; DNA: TGTGCCAGTTCTAGCGACGGCTACGAGCAGTACTTC
J: TRBJ2-7; size: NA; V: TRBV28; D: TRBD1; CDR3: CASSTYPGTAQYF; DNA: TGTGCCAGCAGTACCTACCCCGGGACAGCCCAGTACTTC
J: TRBJ1-2; size: few; V: TRBV28; D: NA; CDR3: CASSFGQPFYGYTF; DNA: TGTGCCAGCAGCTTTGGACAGCCTTTCTATGGCTACACCTTC
J: TRBJ2-3; size: NA; V: TRBV10-3; D: TRBD2; CDR3: CAISSGRGTDTQYF; DNA: TGTGCCATCAGTAGCGGGAGAGGCACAGATACGCAGTATTTT
J: TRBJ2-1; size: NA; V: TRBV6-5; D: TRBD1; CDR3: CASSRDRGDYNEQFF; DNA: TGTGCCAGCAGCCGGGACAGGGGCGACTACAATGAGCAGTTCTTC
J: TRBJ1-1; size: once; V: TRBV28; D: TRBD1; CDR3: CASRTGMNTEAFF; DNA: TGTGCCAGCAGGACAGGGATGAACACTGAAGCTTTCTTT
J: TRBJ2-1; size: NA; V: TRBV5-6; D: TRBD2; CDR3: CAGASGSSYNEQFF; DNA: TGTGCCGGGGCTAGCGGGAGCTCCTACAATGAGCAGTTCTTC
J: TRBJ2-2; size: NA; V: TRBV2; D: NA; CDR3: CASGYSGSSGELFF; DNA: TGTGCCAGCGGATACTCAGGGTCCAGCGGGGAGCTGTTTTTT
J: TRBJ2-5; size: NA; V: TRBV2; D: NA; CDR3: CASGGSQVRTQYF; DNA: TGTGCCAGCGGAGGTTCTCAAGTAAGGACCCAGTACTTC
J: TRBJ2-7; size: NA; V: TRBV13; D: TRBD1; CDR3: CASSSFTGEEQYF; DNA: TGTGCCAGCAGCTCCTTTACAGGGGAAGAGCAGTACTTC
J: TRBJ2-7; size: once; V: TRBV11-2; D: NA; CDR3: CASSLSFGQYF; DNA: TGTGCCAGCAGCTTATCATTCGGGCAGTACTTC
J: TRBJ1-2; size: NA; V: TRBV5-8; D: TRBD1; CDR3: CASSWDRGGHYTF; DNA: TGTGCCAGCAGCTGGGACAGGGGTGGCCATTACACCTTC
J: TRBJ1-1; size: NA; V: TRBV9; D: NA; CDR3: CASSVVLASEAFF; DNA: TGTGCCAGCAGCGTAGTGTTGGCTTCTGAAGCTTTCTTT
J: TRBJ1-3; size: NA; V: TRBV5-5; D: TRBD1; CDR3: CASSSQGAGNTIYF; DNA: TGTGCCAGCAGCTCCCAGGGGGCGGGAAACACCATATATTTT
J: TRBJ2-7; size: once; V: TRBV7-9; D: NA; CDR3: CASSLAGVRTATHEQYF; DNA: TGTGCCAGCAGCTTAGCGGGCGTTAGGACTGCAACTCACGAGCAGTACTTC
J: TRBJ1-3; size: NA; V: TRBV5-1; D: NA; CDR3: CASSLAPPGLSGNTIYF; DNA: TGCGCCAGCAGCTTGGCCCCCCCAGGACTCTCTGGAAACACCATATATTTT
J: TRBJ2-1; size: NA; V: TRBV7-2; D: NA; CDR3: CASSRLQGNEQFF; DNA: TGTGCCAGCAGCCGACTACAGGGAAATGAGCAGTTCTTC
J: TRBJ1-2; size: NA; V: TRBV28; D: NA; CDR3: CASSQAGTSYGYTF; DNA: TGTGCCAGCAGCCAAGCCGGGACAAGCTATGGCTACACCTTC
J: TRBJ2-1; size: NA; V: TRBV9; D: TRBD2; CDR3: CASSPREKIYNEQFF; DNA: TGTGCCAGCAGCCCGCGGGAGAAGATCTACAATGAGCAGTTCTTC
J: TRBJ1-1; size: NA; V: TRBV19; D: TRBD1; CDR3: CASSKGQMNTEAFF; DNA: TGTGCCAGTAGTAAGGGACAGATGAACACTGAAGCTTTCTTT
J: TRBJ1-5; size: NA; V: TRBV28; D: TRBD1; CDR3: CASSSSFDRAANQPQHF; DNA: TGTGCCAGCAGTTCTTCCTTCGACAGGGCCGCGAATCAGCCCCAGCATTTT
J: TRBJ2-4; size: NA; V: TRBV7-3; D: TRBD1; CDR3: CASSLFPQGDIQYF; DNA: TGTGCCAGCAGCTTATTTCCACAGGGGGACATTCAGTACTTC
J: TRBJ1-6; size: NA; V: TRBV10-1; D: TRBD1; CDR3: CASSDDRERNSPLHF; DNA: TGCGCCAGCAGTGACGACAGGGAGAGGAATTCACCCCTCCACTTT
J: TRBJ2-2; size: NA; V: TRBV14; D: TRBD1; CDR3: CASSLSWSWTGTGELFF; DNA: TGTGCCAGCAGCCTCAGTTGGTCATGGACAGGGACCGGGGAGCTGTTTTTT
J: TRBJ2-3; size: NA; V: TRBV7-2; D: NA; CDR3: CASRPQGFDTQYF; DNA: TGTGCCAGCAGACCACAGGGTTTTGATACGCAGTATTTT
J: TRBJ1-4; size: NA; V: TRBV30; D: TRBD1; CDR3: CAWSVPYRGTNEKLFF; DNA: TGTGCCTGGAGTGTACCTTACAGGGGCACTAATGAAAAACTGTTTTTT
J: TRBJ2-7; size: few; V: TRBV4-1; D: TRBD2; CDR3: CASSQELGGSPYEQYF; DNA: TGCGCCAGCAGCCAAGAGCTTGGCGGGAGCCCCTACGAGCAGTACTTC
J: TRBJ1-2; size: NA; V: TRBV4-1; D: TRBD1; CDR3: CASSQATQGARGYTF; DNA: TGCGCCAGCAGCCAAGCAACGCAGGGGGCAAGGGGCTACACCTTC
J: TRBJ1-2; size: NA; V: TRBV6-5; D: NA; CDR3: CASTGQQTNYGYTF; DNA: TGTGCCAGCACCGGACAGCAAACTAACTATGGCTACACCTTC
J: TRBJ2-1; size: NA; V: TRBV10-2; D: TRBD1; CDR3: CASGDSKQFF; DNA: TGCGCCAGCGGGGACAGTAAGCAGTTCTTC
J: TRBJ2-3; size: NA; V: TRBV25-1; D: NA; CDR3: CASRASGTDTQYF; DNA: TGTGCCAGCAGGGCTAGCGGCACAGATACGCAGTATTTT
J: TRBJ2-2; size: NA; V: TRBV5-4; D: NA; CDR3: CASITSTGELFF; DNA: TGTGCCAGCATCACTAGCACCGGGGAGCTGTTTTTT